The TCR beta chain under discussion was sequenced for a study of blood T cell repertoires in COVID-19 (dated by TCRdb to between 2020 and 2021). With respect to the entire study: Collaborator samples came from the United States, Italy and Spain and covered acute and convalescent phases of COVID-19. The prospective study material was composed of cDNA or gDNA derived from T cells, B-cell-depleted T cells, or PBMCs. Deeply sampled blood TCRbeta repertoires from subjects exposed to, actively infected with, or recovered from COVID-19 were included in the dataset. The repertoires were released in a freely available public database meant as a resource for research on the immune response to SARS-CoV-2. Samples came from the ongoing ImmuneRACE study (first 160 participants) plus 1,254 subjects from 6 global collaborators. A de-identified subject ID, COVID-19 status, age in years and sex were almost always included in the sample metadata. Where available, HLA class I and class II types were taken from metadata supplied by the sample provider and were not determined by assay-based typing. What the research found in general, with its limitations: The amount of clinical and demographic metadata varied by source and participant and was provided uncurated.

The V end loses 4 bases and the J end loses 7 bases, and a stretch of 12 bases separates them. The CDR3 goes from the cysteine to the phenylalanine over 14 residues. Just the 42-base CDR3 DNA is kept, in frame starting at base 1. From the germline V gene, CDR1 is SGDLS and CDR2 is YYNGEE. As concerns this clone: No antigen is known for it. No qualities accompany the bases; no much larger clone lies one base away.

Each collaborating institution followed its own protocols to collect whole blood in K2EDTA tubes. Collaborator samples were shipped for TCRbeta analysis as frozen whole blood, isolated PBMCs, or DNA extracted from either sample type. TCRbeta CDR3 regions were amplified from genomic DNA by means of the immunoSEQ Assay, a bias-controlled multiplex PCR. The paper's processing steps were these. The number of nucleated cells in each sample was estimated by amplification of reference gene primers within the assay. To quantify the absolute abundance of each unique TCRbeta CDR3 rearrangement, sequence reads were collapsed and filtered. For each sample, productive Simpson clonality was calculated by taking the square root of Simpson's diversity index across productive rearrangements. TCRdb stores this immuneACCESS table with in-frame sequences only. Part of the clones is absent; in the studies checked, under half of the shortfall reflects unresolved V genes, and no reason is known for the rest. V and J calls and clone size are given by that table; D and trimming were obtained from the DNA. The sample table lists roughly 31,000 clones, around 89% of them with a count of one. Together, the top ten hold about 1.6% of the sample.

The sequence was collected from a man aged 55 to 70 with active COVID-19. Specimen: peripheral blood. The chain employs TRBV9 and TRBJ1-6, and TRBD1 may be the D gene, going by 5 matching bases. The DNA sequence is as follows: TGTGCCAGCAGCACCCAGGGAGGCAATTCACCCCTCCACTTT. This sequence encodes CASSTQGGNSPLHF.